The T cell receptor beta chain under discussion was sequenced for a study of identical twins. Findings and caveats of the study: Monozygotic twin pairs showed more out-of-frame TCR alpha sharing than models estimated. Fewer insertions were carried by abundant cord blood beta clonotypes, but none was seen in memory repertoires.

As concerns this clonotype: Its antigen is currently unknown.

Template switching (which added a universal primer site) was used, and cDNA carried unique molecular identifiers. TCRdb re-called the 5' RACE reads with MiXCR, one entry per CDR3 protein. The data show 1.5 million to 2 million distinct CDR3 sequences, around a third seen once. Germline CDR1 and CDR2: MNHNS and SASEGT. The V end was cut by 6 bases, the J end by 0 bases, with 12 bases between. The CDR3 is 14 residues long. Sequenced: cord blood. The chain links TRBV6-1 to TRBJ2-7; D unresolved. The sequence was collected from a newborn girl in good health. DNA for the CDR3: TGTGCCAGCAGCCCCGGACCTACCTCCTACGAGCAGTACTTC. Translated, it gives CASSPGPTSYEQYF.